Below are 30 T cell receptor beta chains sequenced from a single sample in a study of control samples from healthy donors and cancer patients. Clones were read by immunoSEQ multiplex PCR, and TCRdb kept only the in-frame ones, dropping some. The data show approximately 97,000 clones, with 70% to 90% seen just once and approximately 20% held by the top ten. Sample: blood. The source of these receptors is a man aged 25-45 years in good health.

V usage is TRBV4-2 and J usage is TRBJ2-5; unclear D gene. The V and J ends lost 4 bases and 2 bases respectively, with 17 bases between them. Germline V lookup: CDR1 LGHNA, CDR2 YNFKEQ. The CDR3 consists of 16 residues. CDR3 protein: CASSRSGPAVQETQYF. CDR3 nucleotides: TGTGCCAGCAGCCGCTCGGGTCCGGCAGTTCAAGAGACCCAGTACTTC.

This rearrangement joins TRBV6-5 to TRBJ1-6; TRBD1 is a possible D gene (6 bases). The V gene lost 8 bases and the J gene lost 7 bases, with 15 bases spanning the gap. Per the germline V gene, CDR1 is MNHEY and CDR2 is SVGAGI. The CDR3 totals 14 residues. CDR3 amino acids: CASLPGHRNSPLHF. CDR3 nucleotide sequence: TGTGCCAGCTTACCGGGACATCGGAATTCACCCCTCCACTTT.

The V call is TRBV18, the J call TRBJ2-1; tentative D call: TRBD2 (6 bases). V was pared by 4 bases and J by 2 bases, with 12 bases between. This CDR3 spans 15 amino acids. CDR1 and CDR2 (germline): KGHSH, LQKENI. CDR3 protein: CASSLLGGPYNEQFF. CDR3 coding DNA: TGTGCCAGCTCACTCCTCGGGGGTCCCTACAATGAGCAGTTCTTC.

This rearrangement joins TRBV6-5 to TRBJ2-7; TRBD1 might be the D (7 bases). Germline CDR1 MNHEY, CDR2 SVGAGI. V shed 10 bases and J shed 2 bases, with 15 bases lying between them. CDR3 length: 13 residues. CDR3 residues: CATRTGEAYEQYF. In DNA form, the CDR3 reads TGTGCCACCAGAACAGGGGAGGCCTACGAGCAGTACTTC.

The rearrangement links TRBV12-5 to TRBJ1-2; D is unresolved. The CDR3 consists of 15 residues. Trimming took 2 bases from V and 4 from J, leaving 14 bases between them. CDR1 is LGHNT and CDR2 is FRNRAP in the germline V gene. CDR3 in amino acids: CASGLRAGSGYGYTF. CDR3 nucleotides: TGTGCTAGTGGTTTGCGGGCAGGTAGTGGCTATGGCTACACCTTC.

V gene TRBV6-6 combines with J gene TRBJ2-5, with 7 bases lining up with TRBD2. Germline V gene lookup returns CDR1 MNHNY and CDR2 SVGAGI (reference sequence). The CDR3 has 14 amino acids. V lost 0 bases, J lost 5 bases, and 3 bases stayed unmatched. The DNA of the CDR3 is TGTGCCAGCAGTTACTCGGGAGGGGCTGAGACCCAGTACTTC. Translation gives CASSYSGGAETQYF.

The rearrangement uses TRBV6-5 and TRBJ1-2, with D unclear. Germline values: CDR1 MNHEY, CDR2 SVGAGI. CDR3 length equals 13 residues. The V and J ends lost 7 bases and 6 bases respectively, with 15 bases between them. The CDR3 is CASTRFGVHGYTF. In nucleotides, the CDR3 is TGTGCCAGCACCCGCTTTGGGGTGCATGGCTACACCTTC.

This clone has only one observation. J is TRBJ1-1 and V is TRBV28, with TRBD1 matching over 7 bases. The CDR3 spans 15 residues. Trimming at V came to 9 bases and at J to 5 bases, leaving 15 bases not matched to a gene. The V gene's germline CDR1 is MDHEN and CDR2 SYDVKM. CDR3 in amino acids: CASRMRGLEWTEAFF. The CDR3 region has the DNA TGTGCCAGTCGAATGAGGGGGCTCGAGTGGACTGAAGCTTTCTTT.

This clone was seen only a few times. CDR3 region: CASSIGRTPNQPQHF. Written as DNA, the CDR3 is TGTGCCAGTAGTATTGGGAGGACTCCTAATCAGCCCCAGCATTTT. The V and J genes are TRBV19 and TRBJ1-5; the D is unclear. CDR1 and CDR2 (germline): LNHDA, SQIVND (reference sequence). The V end lost 3 bases, the J end lost 4 bases, and 13 bases lay between the germline ends. The CDR3 has 15 residues.

The chain employs TRBV28 and TRBJ2-7, with D hard to call. The CDR3 totals 12 residues. The V gene's germline CDR1 is MDHEN and CDR2 SYDVKM. V was cut by 2 bases and J by 6 bases, with 8 bases left in between. CDR3 protein: CASSLGQFEQYF. The CDR3 DNA is TGTGCCAGCAGTTTAGGGCAGTTCGAGCAGTACTTC.

The chain uses TRBV28 and TRBJ1-2; the D gene is possibly TRBD1 (5 bases). V gave up 5 bases and J gave up 4 bases, with 17 bases separating them. This CDR3 is 15 amino acids long. Germline V gene data show CDR1 as MDHEN and CDR2 as SYDVKM. CDR3 region: CASSRPFGGGYGYTF. The CDR3 DNA reads as TGTGCCAGCAGTCGCCCCTTCGGGGGTGGCTATGGCTACACCTTC.

The chain combines TRBV9 with TRBJ2-1; 12 nucleotides align to TRBD2. Germline V lookup: CDR1 SGDLS, CDR2 YYNGEE. The V gene end was trimmed by 0 bases and the J gene end by 3 bases; junction bases not matched to a gene: 1. The CDR3 spans 16 residues. CDR3 bases: TGTGCCAGCAGCGTAGAGACTAGCGGGGGCTACAATGAGCAGTTCTTC. It encodes CASSVETSGGYNEQFF. Complete variable domain (other parts from reference TRBV9 and TRBJ2-1): DSGVTQTPKHLITATGQRVTLRCSPRSGDLSVYWYQQSLDQGLQFLIQYYNGEERAKGNILERFSAQQFPDLHSELNLSSLELGDSALYFCASSVETSGGYNEQFFGPGTRLTVL.

This clone was observed once. The chain has TRBV5-6 and TRBJ1-1; D is unclear. The CDR3 spans 14 residues. V was shortened by 3 bases and J by 6 bases, with 15 bases between the two germline ends. CDR1 SGHDT and CDR2 YYEEEE come from the germline V gene. The chain's CDR3 is CASSSLSKDAEAFF. The CDR3 DNA sequence: TGTGCCAGCAGCTCCCTCTCGAAGGACGCTGAAGCTTTCTTT.

Regarding this clone: This sample includes further DNA sequences coding for the same CDR3. V and J are TRBV24-1 and TRBJ2-7, with a weak D call TRBD2 (5 bases). This CDR3 has 11 amino acids. Trimming pared 9 bases from V and 3 bases from J, leaving 8 bases between. Germline CDR1 and CDR2: KGHDR and SFDVKD. The CDR3: CATSEGYEQYF. The CDR3, as DNA: TGTGCCACCTCTGAGGGCTACGAGCAGTACTTC.

The chain recombines TRBV10-3 with TRBJ2-2; 8 positions match TRBD1. Germline assignment: CDR1 ENHRY and CDR2 SYGVKD. The CDR3 contains 17 residues. Trimming cost V 0 bases and J 6 bases; bases outside gene matches: 9. This CDR3 reads CAISESMEDRDSGELFF. For the CDR3, the DNA is TGTGCCATCAGTGAGTCGATGGAGGACAGGGATTCCGGGGAGCTGTTTTTT.

The chain links TRBV30 to TRBJ2-7; 8 bases are shared with TRBD1. The V gene end was trimmed by 4 bases and the J gene end by 3 bases; junction bases not matched to a gene: 2. Germline CDR1 GTSNPN, CDR2 SVGIG (reference sequence). The CDR3 contains 12 residues. The DNA of the CDR3 is TGTGCCTGGAATACAGGGGGCTACGAGCAGTACTTC. Translating it yields CAWNTGGYEQYF.

The genes are TRBV5-1 and TRBJ2-7, with TRBD1 as a possible D gene (6 bases). The V gene lost 9 bases and the J gene lost 0 bases, with 13 bases spanning the gap. CDR1 is SGHRS and CDR2 is YFSETQ in the germline V gene. The CDR3 covers 13 residues. The CDR3, as DNA: TGCGCCACCCGACAGGAGAGCTCCTACGAGCAGTACTTC. Translated, it gives CATRQESSYEQYF. The variable domain in full, with the rest retrieved from reference TRBV5-1 and TRBJ2-7, is KAGVTQTPRYLIKTRGQQVTLSCSPISGHRSVSWYQQTPGQGLQFLFEYFSETQRNKGNFPGRFSGRQFSNSRSEMNVSTLELGDSALYLCATRQESSYEQYFGPGTRLTVT.

The rearrangement joins TRBV18 to TRBJ2-7, with 10 bases identical to TRBD1. Looked up from germline, CDR1 is KGHSH and CDR2 is LQKENI. V dropped 3 bases and J dropped 7; count of bases not matched to a gene: 12. The CDR3 contains 16 residues. The CDR3 reads CASSPQRTGGAGEQYF. In nucleotides, the CDR3 is TGTGCCAGCTCACCCCAAAGGACAGGGGGGGCAGGGGAGCAGTACTTC. The entire variable domain, with the rest obtained from reference TRBV18 and TRBJ2-7, is as follows: NAGVMQNPRHLVRRRGQEARLRCSPMKGHSHVYWYRQLPEEGLKFMVYLQKENIIDESGMPKERFSAEFPKEGPSILRIQQVVRGDSAAYFCASSPQRTGGAGEQYFGPGTRLTVT.

The genes are TRBV6-2 or TRBV6-3 and TRBJ2-7; 10 nucleotides line up with TRBD1. The V gene end was trimmed by 0 bases and the J gene end by 2 bases; junction bases not matched to a gene: 4. The CDR3 length is 16 residues. Germline V gives CDR1 MNHEY, CDR2 SVGEGT. CDR3 DNA sequence: TGTGCCAGCAGTTACTCGAGGACAGGGGGGACCTACGAGCAGTACTTC. Translating gives CASSYSRTGGTYEQYF.

The chain links TRBV12-5 to TRBJ2-3, with D possibly matching TRBD2 (5 bases). The ends were cut back, 1 base at V and 1 base at J, with 6 bases in the middle. This CDR3 has 14 residues. Germline V lookup: CDR1 LGHNT, CDR2 FRNRAP. CDR3 amino acids: CASGLEGGTDTQYF. Here the CDR3 DNA reads TGTGCTAGTGGTTTGGAGGGAGGCACAGATACGCAGTATTTT.

In this sample, this clone turned up once. The gene calls are TRBV19 and TRBJ1-4, with D possibly matching TRBD1 (5 bases). There are 16 residues in the CDR3. The germline CDR1 and CDR2 sequences are LNHDA and SQIVND (reference sequence). V was trimmed by 8 bases and J by 4 bases, leaving 20 bases between them. The CDR3 spells CASSRAGPANNEKLFF. The CDR3 region has the DNA TGTGCCAGTTCCCGAGCGGGGCCCGCTAATAATGAAAAACTGTTTTTT.

V gene TRBV28 combines with J gene TRBJ1-2; tentatively, D is TRBD1 (5 bases). This CDR3 has 14 amino acids. CDR1 and CDR2 from the germline V gene are MDHEN and SYDVKM. V lost 7 bases and J lost 4, with 16 bases in between. CDR3 residues: CASIIGGGVYGYTF. CDR3 nucleotides: TGTGCCAGCATCATTGGGGGGGGTGTCTATGGCTACACCTTC.

This chain links TRBV7-3 with TRBJ2-1; 9 bases align to TRBD1. The CDR3 loop spans 15 amino acids. The V segment lost 5 bases and the J segment 5 bases; nucleotides outside the gene matches: 7. Germline values: CDR1 SGHTA, CDR2 FQGTGA. CDR3: CASSKTGGVDNEQFF. Written as DNA, the CDR3 is TGTGCCAGCAGCAAAACAGGGGGCGTAGACAATGAGCAGTTCTTC.

This rearrangement joins TRBV15 to TRBJ2-1, with a weak D call TRBD2 (6 bases). Per germline, CDR1 LNHNV and CDR2 YYDKDF (reference sequence). The ends were cut back, 5 bases at V and 6 bases at J, with 17 bases in the middle. This CDR3 contains 15 residues. The CDR3 sequence: CATSRGGDWGNEQFF. The CDR3 DNA is TGTGCCACCAGCCGGGGCGGGGACTGGGGCAATGAGCAGTTCTTC.

The J gene is TRBJ2-7, the V gene TRBV29-1; 7 bases fit TRBD1. CDR1 is SQVTM, CDR2 ANQGSEA, per germline. Germline trimming cut 7 bases from V and 3 bases from J; bases unmatched to any gene: 6. This CDR3 region has 12 residues. The CDR3: CSARDRVYEQYF. CDR3 sequence (DNA): TGCAGCGCCAGAGACAGGGTCTACGAGCAGTACTTC.

The rearrangement joins TRBV5-6 to TRBJ2-7, with D perhaps matching TRBD1 or TRBD2 (6 bases each). CDR1 SGHDT and CDR2 YYEEEE come from the germline V gene. The CDR3 consists of 15 residues. With 0 bases removed from V and 1 base from J, the gap between germline ends came to 11 bases. CDR3 region: CASSLAGAGSYEQYF. The CDR3 region has the DNA TGTGCCAGCAGCTTGGCGGGGGCAGGGTCCTACGAGCAGTACTTC. The full variable domain, rest sourced from reference TRBV5-6 and TRBJ2-7, is DAGVTQSPTHLIKTRGQQVTLRCSPKSGHDTVSWYQQALGQGPQFIFQYYEEEERQRGNFPDRFSGHQFPNYSSELNVNALLLGDSALYLCASSLAGAGSYEQYFGPGTRLTVT.

The J gene is TRBJ1-6, the V gene TRBV6-5; D ambiguous. CDR3 length equals 14 residues. Trimming shortened V by 10 bases and J by 4 bases, and 14 bases separated the two germline ends. Germline V gene data show CDR1 as MNHEY and CDR2 as SVGAGI. This chain's CDR3 is CATSHGNYNSPLHF. CDR3 in DNA: TGTGCCACGTCTCATGGGAATTATAATTCACCCCTCCACTTT.

V is TRBV10-2 and J is TRBJ2-7; 7 bases map to TRBD2. Germline V gene sequence: CDR1 WSHSY, CDR2 SAAADI. The CDR3 contains 14 residues. Unmatched junction bases numbered 2, after V lost 0 bases and J lost 3 bases. CDR3 loop: CASSESGGVYEQYF. Written as DNA, the CDR3 is TGCGCCAGCAGTGAGTCGGGGGGGGTCTACGAGCAGTACTTC.

This clone is a singleton in its sample. This rearrangement joins TRBV30 to TRBJ2-1, with D uncertain. The CDR3 sequence is 13 residues long. Germline assignment: CDR1 GTSNPN and CDR2 SVGIG (reference sequence). V lost 1 base, J lost 4 bases, and 8 bases lay in between. CDR3 sequence reads: CAWSGLNYNEQFF. In DNA, the CDR3 is TGTGCCTGGAGTGGACTGAATTACAATGAGCAGTTCTTC.

V gene TRBV24-1 combines with J gene TRBJ2-2, with TRBD2 matching 11 bases. J was trimmed by 0 bases and V by 8 bases; bases with no gene match: 1. The CDR3 has 15 amino acids. Germline CDR1 reads KGHDR; CDR2 reads SFDVKD. CDR3 region: CATMTSGTNTGELFF. The DNA for the CDR3 is TGTGCCACCATGACTAGCGGGACGAACACCGGGGAGCTGTTTTTT.